This T cell receptor (beta chain) was retrieved from a study of blood T cell repertoires in COVID-19. Looking at the study overall: The analysed material was cDNA or gDNA that came from T cells, B-cell-depleted T cells, or PBMCs.

Trimming pared 7 bases from V and 1 base from J, leaving 14 bases between. Per germline, CDR1 ENHRY and CDR2 SYGVKD. This CDR3 contains 16 residues. Authors' methods: Amplification with reference gene primers provided the estimates of nucleated cell counts. Profiling relied on immunoSEQ multiplex PCR, and the TCRdb table lists in-frame clones only, not all of them. V and J calls and clone size are copied from that table; D and trimming were computed from the DNA. This sample has roughly 140,000 clones, with approximately 80% found just once. V usage is TRBV10-3 and J usage is TRBJ2-6; perhaps TRBD1 as D (6 bases). Material: peripheral blood. The source of this sequence is a woman between 45 and 65 years old in a cohort sampled during active or convalescent COVID-19. The CDR3 nucleotides are TGTGCCATCACCGCGCAGGGGTTATCTGGGGCCAACGTCCTGACTTTC. The encoded protein is CAITAQGLSGANVLTF.